The sequence of this TCR beta chain was determined in a study of T cells in Graves' hyperthyroidism and ophthalmopathy. The table lists this clonotype with many counts. What it binds is not known. Amplification targeted TCR beta CDR3 regions from RNA transcripts. The primer set for the first-round RT-PCR of the TCR CDR3 was HTBI. MiXCR was run by TCRdb on the multiplex PCR reads, yielding one entry per CDR3 protein. The sample records approximately 520,000 distinct CDR3 sequences, around 21% being singletons. The CDR3 is 11 amino acids. In germline, CDR1 is WSHSY, CDR2 SAAADI. Trimming cost V 1 base and J 12 bases, with 9 bases left between them. Study outcomes and limitations: Blood shared most expanded thyroid clonotypes above 0.001.

This TCR was recovered from a man aged 18 to 30 with Graves' hyperthyroidism. Sample: blood. The V and J genes are TRBV10-2 and TRBJ1-1; D uncertain. The CDR3 sequence is CASSEFRATFF. The CDR3 nucleotides are TGCGCCAGCAGTGAGTTTAGGGCCACTTTCTTT.